The present TCR beta chain was sequenced within a study of cytomegalovirus exposure and HLA in healthy donors (dated by TCRdb to the late 2010s). About the investigation overall: An earlier analysis of approximately 640 of the donors reported 250 to 300 Gb of sequence data and 120 million or so unique TCR beta sequences from approximately 180 million T cells. The T cell repertoires of some 700 subjects were profiled by immunosequencing and related to cytomegalovirus serostatus. Across around 400 genotyped donors of the cohort, an average of about 220,000 unique TCR beta nucleotide sequences per donor were sequenced, and roughly a sixth of those sequences were non-productive. The study aimed to test whether cataloging public T cell receptors could reveal signatures of past pathogen exposure. A later analysis re-analyzed previously published TCR beta repertoires from hundreds of donors and added high-resolution HLA genotyping to study TCR occurrence patterns. An earlier analysis of several hundred of the donors used high-throughput TCR beta sequencing to judge whether each TCR beta V gene segment behaved as functional or pseudogenic. Rather than using new phenotypic data, the later analysis identified candidate immune exposures from TCR beta sequences and from how often those sequences occurred across donors. Genome-wide SNP genotypes for about three fifths of the 666 donors were used in a later genetic analysis, which treated that subset as a discovery cohort. About 280 gigabases of sequencing data and approximately 92 million unique TCR sequences made up an early release that covered nearly 650 HLA-typed donors. Every discovery cohort repertoire had been produced on one sequencing platform. To predict cytomegalovirus infection status, the study brought together high-throughput TCR immunosequencing, statistical association of individual TCRs with disease status, and machine learning. Donor age, sex, ethnicity and CMV serostatus were compiled together with the repertoire data. Along with the roughly 700-subject first cohort, a separate validation cohort of approximately 110 different subjects was used. Of the 398 genotyped donors, 65% to 90% fell in the genetic ancestry cluster associated with self-reported Caucasian donors. The number of donors typed differed by locus, with roughly 629-640 for A, B, C, DRB1 and DQB1, roughly 550 for DQA1, some 570 for DPA1, and some 440 for DPB1. Several DR-DQ haplotypes were treated as single units for association and clustering because of strong linkage in the cohort. HLA typing covered class I and class II loci at four-digit resolution. Findings and caveats that apply to the study as a whole: The classifier was reported to diagnose cytomegalovirus status with high specificity and sensitivity in both the original and validation cohorts. HLA typing was unavailable for some donors at each locus, so association tests used only the typed subset. While some public TCRs were present in many individuals, most TCR sequences turned up only very rarely across donors. Because counts were too low, seventeen rarely observed V segments, including chromosome 9 orphons, were excluded from the earlier analysis of around 640 of the donors. This cohort had only TCR beta chains sequenced, and the lack of alpha or paired-chain data limited which features could be detected. Linkage disequilibrium might explain the correlated functional status among segregating V segments, but an unknown experimental factor could not be ruled out. In a later analysis, several top co-occurrence clusters were reported to appear linked to parvovirus B19, influenza, CMV and Epstein-Barr virus. A cluster of highly shared sequence variants was judged likely to be a technical artifact of the sequencing pipeline. A further reported finding was that TCR beta sequences accurately predicted the HLA-A and HLA-B alleles for most subjects in the first cohort. According to a later genetic analysis, donors in an Asian-associated ancestry cluster had fewer N-insertions in productive TCRs than the approximately 710-donor mean. Presence/absence analyses assumed roughly uniform sequencing depth across donors, an assumption that may not hold. Some IMGT-functional V segments, including TRBV6-2 and TRBV6-3, could not be distinguished by the 87-base-pair reads and were therefore excluded. The authors suggested that the approach could potentially be generalized to other disease states and immunological phenotypes. A total of roughly 160 TCR beta chains were listed by the study as associated with cytomegalovirus. CMV serostatus was the only immune exposure information available for the cohort. A later analysis associated about 18,000 TCR beta sequences with specific HLA alleles at a false discovery rate of 0.05. A later analysis found that TCR association rates varied across HLA loci, with DRB1 alleles showing the most associated TCRs and HLA-C alleles the fewest. In a later analysis, most CMV-associated TCR beta chains were found to appear HLA-restricted, with HLA associations seemingly driven largely by CMV exposure. An earlier analysis of some 560 of the donors showed that most TCR beta V segments appeared in productive rearrangements either about 87% or about 30% of the time, which broadly matched IMGT annotations. In vitro tests confirmed that three of the cytomegalovirus-associated TCR beta chains recognize cytomegalovirus antigens. In a later genetic analysis, a missense DCLRE1C variant was associated with V-gene and J-gene trimming of TCR beta chains, and the association was replicated in an independent cohort. In a later analysis, HLA-associated TCR beta chains showed more clonal expansion and lower generation probabilities than non-associated chains that were equally common. When HLA alleles, especially DR and DQ, strongly co-occurred, attributing TCR associations to individual alleles was difficult.

The germline V gene encodes CDR1 LNHNV and CDR2 YYDKDF (reference sequence). From cysteine to phenylalanine, the CDR3 is 14 amino acids long. Solely the CDR3 DNA is kept, with 42 bases framed from the first base. The germline ends are 9 bases apart after V is trimmed by 0 bases and J by 4 bases. Library prep was done by the immunoSEQ multiplex PCR assay. For the multiplex PCR, a mixture combining 60 forward primers for TCR Vbeta segments and 13 reverse primers for TCR Jbeta segments was used. The CDR3 region of rearranged TCR beta genes was amplified from genomic DNA with a multiplex PCR assay. The Illumina HiSeq System was used to sequence the amplified TCR beta libraries as 87-base-pair reads. The paper's data handling went like this. Across the roughly 700 repertoires, a later analysis counted 60 million to 90 million unique TCR beta chains, some 11 million of which were shared by at least two donors. To remove PCR and sequencing errors, raw reads were error-corrected and collapsed into unique sequences using a nearest-neighbor algorithm that merged closely related sequences. Alignment of CDR3 sequences to IMGT reference sequences was used to assign V, D and J gene segments. For a sequence to be retained, a match of at least six nucleotides to both a V gene segment and a J gene segment was required. A rearrangement was called productive if the CDR3 had no stop codons and remained in frame with V and J, and every other rearrangement was called non-productive. CDR3 was defined according to IMGT convention as the region running from the second conserved V-encoded cysteine to the conserved J-encoded phenylalanine. The earlier analysis of about 560 of the donors excluded any sequence lacking an unambiguous match to a single V gene segment. An earlier analysis of 587 of the donors classified V segments as functional when productive rearrangements were above 56.7% and as segregating when the standard deviation between donors was above 5%. To diagnose cytomegalovirus status from the catalog of TCR beta chain sequences, a statistical classification framework was built. In a later analysis, TCR nucleotide sequences were compared against IMGT/GENE-DB human TR gene sequences so that V and J genes could be assigned. Using the TCRdist pipeline, a later analysis assigned CDR3 sequences along with most-parsimonious VDJ recombination scenarios. In a later analysis, each TCR beta chain was defined by its CDR3 amino acid sequence together with its V-gene family, and reads without a unique V-gene family were excluded. As a way to deal with suspected cross-contamination and a sequencing artifact, a later analysis dropped 592 nucleotide sequences that were highly shared and had low generation probability. In a later analysis, a clonal expansion index for each public chain was calculated from normalized within-repertoire ranks of inferred template counts. In a later analysis, generation probabilities were computed with a VDJ recombination model fitted to out-of-frame rearrangements, and the resulting probabilities were checked against IGoR. Hypergeometric tests were used in a later analysis to score TCR-TCR, TCR-HLA and TCR-CMV co-occurrence, with a repertoire-size bias correction applied to the TCR pairs. A later analysis estimated false discovery rates by permuting HLA or CMV assignments 20 times. In a later analysis, co-occurring TCRs were grouped with DBSCAN, and TCRdist sequence similarity was added when clustering was performed within HLA-allele-positive subsets. Repertoires with fewer than 30,000 or more than 120,000 public chains were left out of co-occurrence clustering, as were about five repertoires with anomalous nucleotide sharing. TCRdb holds this immuneACCESS table with in-frame rearrangements only. Some clones are missing; in checked studies, unresolved V genes explain under half, and the rest has no known cause. Clone size and V and J calls were adopted from that table, with D and trimming inferred from the DNA. In this sample the table shows over 150,000 clones, more than 60% of which occur a single time. Around 1.5% of the sample rests with the top ten.

A note on this clone: Its antigen target is currently unknown. No clone much larger than this one lies a single base away; base qualities are absent.

The cohort was made up of 650 to 700 healthy bone marrow donors. At the time of sampling, every cohort member was nominally healthy, though immune exposures that went unrecorded were likely present. The donor tested CMV seropositive and was one of the 289 seropositive cohort members. Every donor gave a peripheral blood sample, and the peripheral blood mononuclear cells from that sample were used for TCR beta sequencing. Genomic DNA was extracted from the blood cell samples with the Qiagen DNeasy Blood Extraction Kit. Recombination connected TRBV15 to TRBJ1-1; the D gene is perhaps TRBD1, on 5 matching bases. The sequencing sample was made of PBMCs. This clonotype originated in a woman aged 30 to 39 in good health and CMV-seropositive. The base sequence is TGTGCCACCAGCAGAGAGCAGGGTTTCACTGAAGCTTTCTTT. It specifies CATSREQGFTEAFF. This CDR3, with the reference TRBV15 and TRBJ1-1 proteins standing in past its ends, gives the full variable domain DAMVIQNPRYQVTQFGKPVTLSCSQTLNHNVMYWYQQKSSQAPKLLFHYYDKDFNNEADTPDNFQSRRPNTSFCFLDIRSPGLGDTAMYLCATSREQGFTEAFFGQGTRLTVV.